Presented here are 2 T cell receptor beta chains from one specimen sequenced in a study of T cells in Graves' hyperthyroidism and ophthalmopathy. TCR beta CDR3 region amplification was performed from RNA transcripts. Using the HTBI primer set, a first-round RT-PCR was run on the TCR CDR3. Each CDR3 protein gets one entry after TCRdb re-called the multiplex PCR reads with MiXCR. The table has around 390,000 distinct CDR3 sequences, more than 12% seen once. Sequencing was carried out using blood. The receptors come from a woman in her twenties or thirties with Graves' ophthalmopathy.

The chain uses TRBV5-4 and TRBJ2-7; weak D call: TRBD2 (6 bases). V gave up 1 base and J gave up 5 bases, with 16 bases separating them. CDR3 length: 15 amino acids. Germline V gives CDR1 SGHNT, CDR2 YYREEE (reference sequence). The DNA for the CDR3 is TGTGCCAGCAGCTTGTCTGCCGGGGGTAGGGACGAGCAGTACTTC. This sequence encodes CASSLSAGGRDEQYF.

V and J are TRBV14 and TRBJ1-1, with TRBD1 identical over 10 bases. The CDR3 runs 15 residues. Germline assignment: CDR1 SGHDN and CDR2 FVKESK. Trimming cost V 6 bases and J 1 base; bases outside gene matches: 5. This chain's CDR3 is CASSRTGGTNTEAFF. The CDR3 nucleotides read TGTGCCAGCAGTCGGACAGGGGGGACGAACACTGAAGCTTTCTTT.